Below are 22 T cell receptor beta chains sequenced from a single sample in a study of T cell clonality in common variable immunodeficiency. Only in-frame clones appear in the TCRdb table, and some are missing; sequencing was by immunoSEQ multiplex PCR. The profile covers roughly 43,000 clones, none occurring a single time. Sequencing used peripheral blood mononuclear cells. Source of these receptors: a person between 18 and 75 years old in good health.

The table lists this clone with many counts. The DNA ends 3 residues before the CDR3 does, and the rest of the CDR3 is filled in from the germline J gene. The V and J genes are TRBV19 and TRBJ2-7; 11 nucleotides align to TRBD2. The germline V gene has CDR1 LNHDA and CDR2 SQIVND (reference sequence). CDR3 length: 18 residues. The J segment lost 2 bases and the V segment lost 3 bases, leaving 12 bases of the junction unmatched. The DNA read from the CDR3 is TGTGCCAGTAGTATGTGGGGAAAACTAGCGGGAGATCCCTACGAG. Its translation: CASSMWGKLAGDPYE. The whole CDR3 sequence reads CASSMWGKLAGDPYEQYF. The whole variable domain, filled in from reference TRBV19 and TRBJ2-7, reads DGGITQSPKYLFRKEGQNVTLSCEQNLNHDAMYWYRQDPGQGLRLIYYSQIVNDFQKGDIAEGYSVSREKKESFPLTVTSAQKNPTAFYLCASSMWGKLAGDPYEQYFGPGTRLTVT.

The table lists this clone with many counts. The CDR3 sequence: CASSLRDTLNTEAFF. The part of the CDR3 DNA that was read is TGTGCCAGCAGTCTCCGGGACACTTTGAACACTGAA. The rearrangement joins TRBV6-2 or TRBV6-3 to TRBJ1-1, with D tentatively TRBD1 (6 bases). The DNA ends 3 residues before the CDR3 does, and the rest of the CDR3 is filled in from the germline J gene. Germline V CDR1 and CDR2: MNHEY, SVGEGT. This CDR3 is 15 amino acids long. V lost 5 bases to trimming and J lost 0 bases, with 13 bases between them.

This clone was seen many times. Read data end 3 residues before the CDR3 end; the end is taken from the germline J gene. This chain connects TRBV7-9 to TRBJ2-7; 7 bases are a match to TRBD2. V lost 4 bases, J lost 5 bases, and 8 bases stayed unmatched. Per the germline V gene, CDR1 is SEHNR and CDR2 is FQNEAQ (reference sequence). The CDR3 extends over 14 amino acids. CDR3 bases read: TGTGCCAGCAGCTACGGGGGAGGGCTAGACGAG. Translation: CASSYGGGLDE. The full CDR3 protein is CASSYGGGLDEQYF.

Remarks on this clone: The read ends 3 residues shy of where the CDR3 ends; the end is completed using the germline J gene. The V gene is TRBV19, the J gene TRBJ2-7; 8 nucleotides match TRBD1. The CDR3 has 15 amino acids. J was trimmed by 3 bases and V by 5 bases; bases with no gene match: 9. Germline-derived CDR1 and CDR2 are LNHDA and SQIVND (reference sequence). CDR3 bases read: TGTGCCAGTAGTTTAGGTCGGACAGGGATCTACGAG. Translation gives CASSLGRTGIYE. The whole CDR3 protein reads CASSLGRTGIYEQYF.

At least ten counts were recorded for this clone. The CDR3 is cut off 3 residues early in the read; its end comes from the germline J gene. The rearrangement joins TRBV28 to TRBJ1-4; D is undetermined. CDR1 is MDHEN, CDR2 SYDVKM, per germline. V lost 7 bases, J lost 8 bases, and 14 bases lay in between. This CDR3 region has 13 residues. CDR3 DNA (partial): TGTGCCAGCAACACAGTTAAAGGGGAAAAA. This codes for CASNTVKGEK. The entire CDR3 is CASNTVKGEKLFF.

Ten or more counts support this clone. The read falls 3 residues short of the CDR3 end, and the missing part is taken from the germline J gene. The chain uses TRBV28 and TRBJ2-7; the D is unclear. The CDR3 loop spans 14 amino acids. V dropped 6 bases and J dropped 2 bases, with 14 bases sitting between them. Per the germline V gene, CDR1 is MDHEN and CDR2 is SYDVKM. The part of the CDR3 DNA that was read is TGTGCCAGCAGCGGCGGTAGGCTTACCTACGAG. This gives the protein CASSGGRLTYE. The entire CDR3 is CASSGGRLTYEQYF.

This clone was seen repeatedly, ten times or more. The CDR3 sequence: CASSLAGSSYEQYF. Partial CDR3 DNA: TGTGCCAGCAGCTTAGCTGGTAGCTCCTACGAG. V usage is TRBV7-9 and J usage is TRBJ2-7, with unresolved D. The read gets to within 3 residues of the CDR3 end, and the germline J gene fills in the rest. Trimming removed 0 bases at V and 0 bases at J, with 6 bases between. The CDR3 sequence is 14 residues long. The germline gives CDR1 SEHNR, CDR2 FQNEAQ (reference sequence).

This clone appeared many times. The read falls 3 residues short of the CDR3 end, and the missing part is taken from the germline J gene. The V and J genes are TRBV4-1 and TRBJ1-1; 7 bases are a match to TRBD1. The ends lost 3 bases at V and 0 bases at J; junction bases unmatched: 4. The CDR3 sequence is 15 residues long. From germline, CDR1 is MGHRA and CDR2 YSYEKL. The sequenced CDR3 bases are TGCGCCAGCAGCCACCCGGGACAGATGAACACTGAA. Translation gives CASSHPGQMNTE. The full CDR3 reads CASSHPGQMNTEAFF.

This clone was observed a handful of times. CDR3 DNA, as far as it was read: TGTGCCAGCAGCTCCCTCCGCTACGGATACTATGGT. Protein: CASSSLRYGYYG. The complete CDR3 sequence is CASSSLRYGYYGQYF. The chain combines TRBV7-9 with TRBJ2-4; no reliable D call. Sequencing ends 3 residues short of the CDR3 end; the germline J gene provides the rest. Germline loops: CDR1 SEHNR, CDR2 FQNEAQ (reference sequence). This CDR3 is built from 15 residues.

In its sample, this clone was seen many times. Read sequence stops 3 residues before the CDR3 end, and the germline J gene provides the missing end. The J gene is TRBJ2-7, the V gene TRBV5-1; no reliable D call. V was pared by 1 base and J by 6 bases, with 5 bases between. The CDR3 has 11 residues. CDR1 and CDR2 (germline): SGHRS, YFSETQ. CDR3 amino acids: CASSLNSEQYF. The CDR3 bases that were read are TGCGCCAGCAGCTTGAACTCCGAG.

The sample holds many counts of this clone. The read terminates 3 residues before the CDR3 end, so the remaining end is supplied by the germline J gene. This chain links TRBV28 with TRBJ2-5, with TRBD2 identical over 14 bases. Germline V gene sequence: CDR1 MDHEN, CDR2 SYDVKM. The CDR3 length is 16 residues. The junction had 6 bases not matched to a gene; V was cut back by 4 bases and J by 5 bases. CDR3 DNA, as far as it was read: TGTGCCAGCAGTTCGGGACTAGCGGGAGCGGGGGAGACC. This sequence encodes CASSSGLAGAGET. The whole CDR3 reads CASSSGLAGAGETQYF.

In this sample, this clone turned up many times. CDR3 sequence: CASRRDRASNEQFF. The DNA read from the CDR3 is TGTGCCAGCAGACGGGACAGGGCGAGCAATGAG. The gene calls are TRBV2 and TRBJ2-1, with 9 bases identical to TRBD1. Read coverage stops 3 residues before the CDR3 terminus; the germline J gene supplies the remainder. CDR1 and CDR2 from the germline V gene are SNHLY and FYNNEI. The CDR3 consists of 14 residues. The J segment lost 6 bases and the V segment lost 6 bases, leaving 6 bases of the junction unmatched.

Remarks on this clone: A junction boundary mismatches the germline segment, possibly from a read error. The read gets to within 3 residues of the CDR3 end, and the germline J gene fills in the rest. The rearrangement uses TRBV7-9 and TRBJ2-5; 9 bases align to TRBD1. CDR3 length equals 12 residues. Germline V gene data show CDR1 as SEHNR and CDR2 as FQNEAQ (reference sequence). Partial CDR3 DNA: TGTTCCAGCAGCGGACAGGGGGAGACC. The encoded protein is CSSSGQGET. The entire CDR3 is CSSSGQGETQYF. Using reference TRBV7-9 and TRBJ2-5 for the parts outside the CDR3, the full variable domain is DTGVSQNPRHKITKRGQNVTFRCDPISEHNRLYWYRQTLGQGPEFLTYFQNEAQLEKSRLLSDRFSAERPKGSFSTLEIQRTEQGDSAMYLCSSSGQGETQYFGPGTRLLVL.

The CDR3 bases that were read are TGTGCCAGCAGTGAAGTTCAGGCGATCGAAGGAACTGAA. It encodes CASSEVQAIEGTE. Given in full, the CDR3 is CASSEVQAIEGTEAFF. The rearrangement links TRBV2 to TRBJ1-1, with D uncertain. The sequenced fragment ends 3 residues before the CDR3 boundary, so the rest is inferred from the germline J gene. Germline V CDR1 and CDR2: SNHLY, FYNNEI. This CDR3 has 16 amino acids. V lost 1 base, J lost 5 bases, and 17 bases lay in between.

This clone was counted ten times or more. The read comes to an end 3 residues before the CDR3 does, leaving the germline J gene to fill in the end. The V and J genes are TRBV2 and TRBJ2-3; a weak D match, TRBD1 (6 bases). The length of the CDR3 is 14 residues. Germline V lookup: CDR1 SNHLY, CDR2 FYNNEI. V dropped 5 bases and J dropped 5 bases, with 14 bases sitting between them. CDR3: CASSSGTRGDTQYF. The part of the CDR3 DNA that was read is TGTGCCAGCAGTTCCGGGACACGGGGAGATACG. The variable domain in full, completed from reference TRBV2 and TRBJ2-3, reads EPEVTQTPSHQVTQMGQEVILRCVPISNHLYFYWYRQILGQKVEFLVSFYNNEISEKSEIFDDQFSVERPDGSNFTLKIRSTKLEDSAMYFCASSSGTRGDTQYFGPGTRLTVL.

In its sample, this clone was seen many times. The missing CDR3 end, 3 residues past where the read stops, is filled in from the germline J gene. The rearrangement uses TRBV20-1 and TRBJ1-5; maybe TRBD1 (5 bases). The CDR3 is made up of 14 amino acids. Trimming shortened V by 3 bases and J by 2 bases, and 11 bases separated the two germline ends. The germline V gene encodes CDR1 DFQATT and CDR2 SNEGSKA (reference sequence). The CDR3 bases that were read are TGCAGTGCTAGCTCAGGGTATCGCAATCAGCCC. Translation gives CSASSGYRNQP. The entire CDR3 protein reads CSASSGYRNQPQHF.

This clone was seen only a few times. The read finishes 3 residues shy of the CDR3 end, and the germline J gene is used to complete it. The J gene is TRBJ1-1, the V gene TRBV7-9, with D possibly matching TRBD1 (6 bases). The CDR3 has 13 residues. Germline loops: CDR1 SEHNR, CDR2 FQNEAQ (reference sequence). The CDR3 loop is CASSSQGGYGAFF. The covered CDR3 bases are TGTGCCAGCAGCTCACAGGGAGGGTATGGC.

This clone has a count of ten or more. The read comes to an end 3 residues before the CDR3 does, leaving the germline J gene to fill in the end. The J gene is TRBJ2-3, the V gene TRBV10-3; no definite D call. The CDR3 has 15 amino acids. The germline V and J ends were trimmed by 6 bases and 3 bases, with 16 bases remaining between them. In germline, CDR1 is ENHRY, CDR2 SYGVKD. The sequenced CDR3 bases are TGTGCCATCAGCGCCTTACGAGAAGGGACAGATACG. Translating gives CAISALREGTDT. The full CDR3 is CAISALREGTDTQYF.

This clone occurred a few times. The CDR3 end is not reached by the read, which stops 3 residues before it; the germline J gene fills it in. The gene calls are TRBV30 and TRBJ2-4; TRBD1 matches at 7 bases. This CDR3 is built from 13 residues. Germline values: CDR1 GTSNPN, CDR2 SVGIG (reference sequence). This CDR3 is CAWSVRQGVGQYF. The DNA read from the CDR3 is TGTGCCTGGAGTGTCCGCCAGGGGGTTGGT. The full variable domain, in which reference TRBV30 and TRBJ2-4 provide the parts outside the CDR3, is SQTIHQWPATLVQPVGSPLSLECTVEGTSNPNLYWYRQAAGRGLQLLFYSVGIGQISSEVPQNLSASRPQDRQFILSSKKLLLSDSGFYLCAWSVRQGVGQYFGAGTRLSVL.

At least ten counts were recorded for this clone. The CDR3 end falls 3 residues outside the read, so it is completed with the germline J gene. The chain couples TRBV19 to TRBJ2-3, with a possible D match to TRBD1 (5 bases). Trimming removed 5 bases from V and 1 base from J, with 13 bases in between. This CDR3 is built from 15 residues. CDR1 and CDR2 (germline): LNHDA, SQIVND (reference sequence). The chain's CDR3 is CASSSQVAGTDTQYF. The CDR3 bases that were read are TGTGCCAGTAGTTCACAGGTCGCCGGCACAGATACG.

This clone showed up many times. The sequenced fragment ends 3 residues before the CDR3 boundary, so the rest is inferred from the germline J gene. The chain carries TRBV14 and TRBJ2-3, with D perhaps matching TRBD2 (6 bases). There are 15 residues in the CDR3. CDR1 SGHDN and CDR2 FVKESK come from the germline V gene. V was pared by 0 bases and J by 5 bases, with 12 bases between. The part of the CDR3 DNA that was read is TGTGCCAGCAGCCAAGATGGAGGGCGAGGAGATACG. Residues: CASSQDGGRGDT. The entire CDR3 sequence reads CASSQDGGRGDTQYF. Using reference TRBV14 and TRBJ2-3 for the parts outside the CDR3, the full variable domain is EAGVTQFPSHSVIEKGQTVTLRCDPISGHDNLYWYRRVMGKEIKFLLHFVKESKQDESGMPNNRFLAERTGGTYSTLKVQPAELEDSGVYFCASSQDGGRGDTQYFGPGTRLTVL.

This clone was found many times. The CDR3 is cut off 3 residues early in the read; its end comes from the germline J gene. This chain uses TRBV29-1 with TRBJ2-5; weak D call: TRBD1 (6 bases). Germline CDR1 and CDR2: SQVTM and ANQGSEA. The CDR3 consists of 13 residues. Trimming stripped 7 bases from V and 2 bases from J, with 14 bases between. CDR3 in amino acids: CSAGTGNQETQYF. Partial CDR3 DNA: TGCAGCGCCGGAACAGGGAATCAAGAGACC.